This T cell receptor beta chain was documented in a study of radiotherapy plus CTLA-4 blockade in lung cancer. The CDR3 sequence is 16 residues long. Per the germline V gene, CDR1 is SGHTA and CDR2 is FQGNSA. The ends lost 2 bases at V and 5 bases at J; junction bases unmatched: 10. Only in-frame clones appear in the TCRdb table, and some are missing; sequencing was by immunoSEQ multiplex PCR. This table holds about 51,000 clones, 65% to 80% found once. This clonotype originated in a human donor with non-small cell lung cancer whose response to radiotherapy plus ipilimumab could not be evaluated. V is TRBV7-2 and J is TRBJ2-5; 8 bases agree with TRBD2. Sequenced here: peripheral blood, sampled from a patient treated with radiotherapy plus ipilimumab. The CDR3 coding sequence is TGTGCCAGCAGCTTACCGGGCCGGGGGGGACCCGAGACCCAGTACTTC. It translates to CASSLPGRGGPETQYF.